This entry lists 5 T cell receptor beta chains sequenced from one sample in a study of CD8+ T cells in alopecia areata. RNA was extracted and reverse transcribed into cDNA as the sequencing template. Only in-frame clones appear in the TCRdb table, and some are missing; sequencing was by immunoSEQ multiplex PCR. The table has roughly 250,000 clones, about two thirds seen once. The source was CD4+ T cells sorted from blood, collected at week 0. These receptors were collected from a human donor with alopecia areata.

The rearrangement links TRBV9 to TRBJ1-2; D remains ambiguous. The germline V gene encodes CDR1 SGDLS and CDR2 YYNGEE. The CDR3 extends over 13 amino acids. V was clipped by 2 bases and J by 4 bases, with 9 bases between them. This CDR3 reads CASSVADTYGYTF. The CDR3 coding sequence is TGTGCCAGCAGCGTTGCGGATACCTATGGCTACACCTTC.

This chain links TRBV29-1 with TRBJ2-5; unclear D gene. Trimming took 2 bases from V and 6 from J, leaving 10 bases between them. Germline V CDR1 and CDR2: SQVTM, ANQGSEA. The length of the CDR3 is 12 residues. For the CDR3, the DNA is TGCAGCGTTGAACGGTCGCCAAAGACCCAGTACTTC. Translating gives CSVERSPKTQYF.

V gene TRBV7-6 combines with J gene TRBJ2-1; a possible D gene is TRBD2 (5 bases). V was trimmed by 1 base and J by 7 bases, leaving 11 bases between them. Germline V CDR1 and CDR2: SGHVS, FNYEAQ. The CDR3 contains 14 residues. The CDR3 loop is CASSLDEGRNEQFF. DNA of the CDR3: TGTGCCAGCAGCTTAGACGAGGGTCGGAATGAGCAGTTCTTC.

The chain joins TRBV30 to TRBJ2-4; perhaps TRBD2 as D (7 bases). V dropped 4 bases and J dropped 9 bases, with 19 bases sitting between them. Germline assignment: CDR1 GTSNPN and CDR2 SVGIG (reference sequence). CDR3 length equals 14 residues. CDR3 in DNA: TGTGCCTGGACGAGAGGGGGGGCCAGGGGCATTCAGTACTTC. Residues: CAWTRGGARGIQYF. The variable domain in full, with the rest retrieved from reference TRBV30 and TRBJ2-4, is SQTIHQWPATLVQPVGSPLSLECTVEGTSNPNLYWYRQAAGRGLQLLFYSVGIGQISSEVPQNLSASRPQDRQFILSSKKLLLSDSGFYLCAWTRGGARGIQYFGAGTRLSVL.

The V gene is TRBV29-1, the J gene TRBJ1-2; no definite D call. Per the germline V gene, CDR1 is SQVTM and CDR2 is ANQGSEA. This CDR3 comprises 11 residues. Trimming removed 0 bases from V and 8 bases from J, with 7 bases in between. CDR3 sequence reads: CSVEEGSGYTF. The CDR3 nucleotides read TGCAGCGTTGAAGAAGGCAGCGGCTACACCTTC.